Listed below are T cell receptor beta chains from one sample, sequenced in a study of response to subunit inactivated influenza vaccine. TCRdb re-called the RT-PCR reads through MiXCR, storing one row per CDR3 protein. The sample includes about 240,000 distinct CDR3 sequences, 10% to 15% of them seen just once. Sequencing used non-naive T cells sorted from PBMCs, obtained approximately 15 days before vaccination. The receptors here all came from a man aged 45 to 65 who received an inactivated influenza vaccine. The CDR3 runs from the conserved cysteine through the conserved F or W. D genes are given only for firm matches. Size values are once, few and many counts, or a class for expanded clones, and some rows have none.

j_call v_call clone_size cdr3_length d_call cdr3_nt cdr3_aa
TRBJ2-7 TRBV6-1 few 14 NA TGTGCCAGCCTCCCGGGAGTAAATGCCTACGAGCAGTACTTC CASLPGVNAYEQYF
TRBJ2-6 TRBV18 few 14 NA TGTGCCAGCTCACCAGGGGCTGGGGCCAACGTCCTGACTTTC CASSPGAGANVLTF
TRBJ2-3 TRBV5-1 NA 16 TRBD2 TGCGCCAGCAGCTTGGCGGCGGGAGAAGTAGCAGATACGCAGTATTTT CASSLAAGEVADTQYF
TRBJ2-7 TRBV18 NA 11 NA TGTGCCAGCCCCCCGGGTGGCGAGCAGTACTTC CASPPGGEQYF
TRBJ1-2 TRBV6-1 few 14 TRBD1 TGTGCCAGCAGGGACAGGGGGCTGAGCTATGGCTACACCTTC CASRDRGLSYGYTF
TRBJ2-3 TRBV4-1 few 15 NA TGCGCCAGCAGCCGCGAGGGGCATAGCACAGATACGCAGTATTTT CASSREGHSTDTQYF
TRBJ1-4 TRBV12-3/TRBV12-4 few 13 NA TGTGCCAGCAGGGGGGGACATAATGAAAAACTGTTTTTT CASRGGHNEKLFF
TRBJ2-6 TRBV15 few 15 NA TGTGCCACCAGCAGAGGTGGGTCTGGGGCCAACGTCCTGACTTTC CATSRGGSGANVLTF
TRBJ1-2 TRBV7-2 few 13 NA TGTGCCAGCAGCTTAGGGGGCGAGCGAGGCTACACCTTC CASSLGGERGYTF
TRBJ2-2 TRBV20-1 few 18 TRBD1 TGCAGTGCTAGAGATTTCAGGGGGCGTAATCCAAACACCGGGGAGCTGTTTTTT CSARDFRGRNPNTGELFF
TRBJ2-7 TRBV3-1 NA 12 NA TGTGCCAGCAGCCAACGCGGGATCGAGCAGTACTTC CASSQRGIEQYF
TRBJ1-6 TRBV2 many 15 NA TGTGCCAGCAGTGAAGGATCCCCGCCTAAATCACCCCTCCACTTT CASSEGSPPKSPLHF
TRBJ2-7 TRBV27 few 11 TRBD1 TGTGCCAGCTCTGACAGGGACGAGCAGTACTTC CASSDRDEQYF
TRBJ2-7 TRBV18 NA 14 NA TGTGCCAGCTCCCATCCGGTGGCCTCCTACGAGCAGTACTTC CASSHPVASYEQYF
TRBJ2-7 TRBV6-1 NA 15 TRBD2 TGTGCCAGCAGCCTGGGACTAGCGGGAGTCGACGAGCAGTACTTC CASSLGLAGVDEQYF
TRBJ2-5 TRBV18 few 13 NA TGTGCCAGCTCACCAACAGTTGCCGAGACCCAGTACTTC CASSPTVAETQYF
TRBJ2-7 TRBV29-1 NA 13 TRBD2 TGCAGCGTAAGGCTAAGCGGGAGGGACGAGCAGTACTTC CSVRLSGRDEQYF
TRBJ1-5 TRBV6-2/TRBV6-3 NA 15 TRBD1 TGTGCCAGCAGTTACCTCGGGACAGGGTTTGGGCCCCAGCATTTT CASSYLGTGFGPQHF
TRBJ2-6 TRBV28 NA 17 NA TGTGCCAGCAGTTTCGCGCAGGGCAGCTCTGGGGCCAACGTCCTGACTTTC CASSFAQGSSGANVLTF
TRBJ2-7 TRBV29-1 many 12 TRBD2 TGCAGCGGGAACCGGGAGGCCTACGAGCAGTACTTC CSGNREAYEQYF
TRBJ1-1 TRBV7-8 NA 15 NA TGTGCCAGCAGCTTAGCGGGGAGCCAGGGGACTGAAGCTTTCTTT CASSLAGSQGTEAFF
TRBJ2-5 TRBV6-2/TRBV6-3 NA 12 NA TGTGCCGGCAGTTATAGGACTGGGACCCAGTACTTC CAGSYRTGTQYF
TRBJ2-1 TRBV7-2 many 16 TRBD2 TGTGCCAGCAGCTTGACTAGCGGAAATATATACAATGAGCAGTTCTTC CASSLTSGNIYNEQFF
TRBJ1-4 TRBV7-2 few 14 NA TGTGCCAGCAGCCCCGGGACGGTTGGTGAAAAACTGTTTTTT CASSPGTVGEKLFF
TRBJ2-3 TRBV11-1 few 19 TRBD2 TGTGCCAGCAGCTTAGAGTTAAGTTGGGGGGGGAAACCCACAGATACGCAGTATTTT CASSLELSWGGKPTDTQYF
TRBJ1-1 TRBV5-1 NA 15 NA TGCGCCAGCAGCTTGGCCTCACAAGGGGGGGCTGAAGCTTTCTTT CASSLASQGGAEAFF
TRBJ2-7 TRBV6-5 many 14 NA TGTGCCAGCAGTTTATCGGCTACTTCATACGAGCAGTACTTC CASSLSATSYEQYF
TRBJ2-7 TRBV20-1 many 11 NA TGCAGTGCTCCCGACAGCTACGAGCAGTACTTC CSAPDSYEQYF
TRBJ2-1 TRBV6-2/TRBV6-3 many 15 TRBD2 TGTGCCAGCAGCCCAGGGACTAGCGCTCACAATGAGCAGTTCTTC CASSPGTSAHNEQFF
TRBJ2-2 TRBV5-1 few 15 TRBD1 TGCGCCAGCAGCATGGGACAGGCGAACACCGGGGAGCTGTTTTTT CASSMGQANTGELFF
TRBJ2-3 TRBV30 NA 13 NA TGTGCCTGGACTCTCATGGAGGGAGAAACGCAGTATTTT CAWTLMEGETQYF
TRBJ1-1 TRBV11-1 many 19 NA TGTGCCAGCAGCTTAGGAAGGGTTTTTCCCCCATCTCCCCCAACTGAAGCTTTCTTT CASSLGRVFPPSPPTEAFF
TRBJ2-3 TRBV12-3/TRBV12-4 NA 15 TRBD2 TGTGCCAGCAGTTGGACTAGCGGGAGAGTAGATACGCAGTATTTT CASSWTSGRVDTQYF
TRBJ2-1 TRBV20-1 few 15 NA TGCAGTGCTAGAGTCCCGGGTTCGGGCTACAATGAGCAGTTCTTC CSARVPGSGYNEQFF
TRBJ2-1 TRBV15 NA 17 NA TGTGCCACCAGCGGAAAACAGCCTTACGGGTCCTACAATGAGCAGTTCTTC CATSGKQPYGSYNEQFF
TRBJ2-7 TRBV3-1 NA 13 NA TGTGCCAGCAGCCGCGGGACAAACTACGAGCAGTACTTC CASSRGTNYEQYF
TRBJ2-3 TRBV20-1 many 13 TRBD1 TGCAGTGCGGAGGACAGGGGCACAGATACGCAGTATTTT CSAEDRGTDTQYF
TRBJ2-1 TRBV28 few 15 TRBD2 TGTGCCAGCAGTCCCGGGACTAGCGGTATTAATGAGCAGTTCTTC CASSPGTSGINEQFF
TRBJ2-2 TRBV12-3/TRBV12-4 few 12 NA TGTGCCAGCAGTTGGAGTACCGGGGAGCTGTTTTTT CASSWSTGELFF
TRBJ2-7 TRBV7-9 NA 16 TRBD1 TGTGCCAGCAGCTCACAAACCGGGACAGGGCCCTACGAGCAGTACTTC CASSSQTGTGPYEQYF
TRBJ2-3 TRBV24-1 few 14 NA TGTGCCACCAGTAAGACGGGAAGCACAGATACGCAGTATTTT CATSKTGSTDTQYF
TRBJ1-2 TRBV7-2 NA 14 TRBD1 TGTGCCAGCAGCCGACAGGGGGCTATAGATGGCTACACCTTC CASSRQGAIDGYTF
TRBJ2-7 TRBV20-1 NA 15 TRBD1 TGCAGTGCTAGACCCGGGACAGGGGGAGGATACGAGCAGTACTTC CSARPGTGGGYEQYF
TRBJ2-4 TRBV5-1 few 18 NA TGCGCCAGCAGCTTGGGATTCGCAGGGGAAGGAGCCAAAAACATTCAGTACTTC CASSLGFAGEGAKNIQYF
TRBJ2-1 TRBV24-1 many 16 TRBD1 TGTGCCACCAGTGATCCCCGGACAGGGGGGAACAATGAGCAGTTCTTC CATSDPRTGGNNEQFF
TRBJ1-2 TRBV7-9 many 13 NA TGTGCCAGCAGCCCTAGACCTAACTATGGCTACACCTTC CASSPRPNYGYTF
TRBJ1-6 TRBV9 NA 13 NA TGTGCCAGCAGCTCCGGACCGGATTCACCCCTCCACTTT CASSSGPDSPLHF
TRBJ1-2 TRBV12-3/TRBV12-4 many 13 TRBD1 TGTGCCAGCAGAAGGGACAGCAACTATGGCTACACCTTC CASRRDSNYGYTF
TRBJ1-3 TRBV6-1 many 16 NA TGTGCCAGCCGCCGGCGAGGGGCGTACTCTGGAAACACCATATATTTT CASRRRGAYSGNTIYF
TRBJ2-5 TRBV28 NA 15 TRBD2 TGTGCCAGCAGCCCCTTCGTGGCGGGAGAAGAGACCCAGTACTTC CASSPFVAGEETQYF
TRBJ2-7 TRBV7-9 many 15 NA TGTGCCAGCAGCCCCCGGGGAGGGGACATCGACGAGCAGTACTTC CASSPRGGDIDEQYF
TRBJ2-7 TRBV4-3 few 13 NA TGCGCCAGCAGCCAAGAATTACGTTACGAGCAGTACTTC CASSQELRYEQYF
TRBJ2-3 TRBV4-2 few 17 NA TGTGCCAGCAGCCCGAATCTAGCGAGCCTTTTCACAGATACGCAGTATTTT CASSPNLASLFTDTQYF
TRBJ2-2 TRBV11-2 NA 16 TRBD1 TGTGCCAGCAGACCTATCAGGGGGCGCGGTCCAGGGGAGCTGTTTTTT CASRPIRGRGPGELFF